There are a few counts of the clone carrying this TCR beta chain. The antigen is unknown. Only patients with CD8+CD57+ cell expansion on flow cytometry were chosen for sequencing. Every one of the patients had aplastic anemia (severe, acquired). Sampling of blood occurred while the patients had still received no therapy. These data come from a study of CD8+CD57+ T cells in acquired aplastic anemia. Study-wide context: When averaged, DNA from sorted CD4+ and CD8+ cells came to about 2.9 ug.

Profiling that covered TCR beta VDJ and CDR3 relied on genomic DNA as its template. MiXCR, applied by TCRdb to the reads, yields one record per CDR3 protein. Of under 200,000 distinct CDR3 sequences listed, 48% were seen once; the top ten hold about 1.8%. General study results and limits: Patients did not significantly differ from controls in CD8+ Simpson's diversity.

CDR1 is SNHLY, CDR2 FYNNEI, per germline. Trimming cost V 6 bases and J 2 bases, with 2 bases left between them. This CDR3 is built from 12 residues. Source material: sorted CD4+, CD8+, or CD8+CD57+ T cells (not recorded which) from PBMCs. The source of this sequence is a human donor with aplastic anemia. The V and J genes are TRBV2 and TRBJ2-6; D is undetermined. The CDR3 here is CASRAGANVLTF. Here the CDR3 DNA reads TGTGCCAGCAGGGCTGGGGCCAACGTCCTGACTTTC.